The 30 T cell receptor beta chains below were found in one sample sequenced in a study of cytomegalovirus exposure and HLA in healthy donors. PCR used 60 Vbeta primers and 13 Jbeta primers. Repertoires were generated with immunoSEQ multiplex PCR, while TCRdb's copy carries only in-frame clones and drops some. The table records some 190,000 clones, about 82% of them present only once. The sequenced sample was PBMCs. The receptors shown here come from a man aged 18 to 29 in good health and CMV-seronegative.

The chain combines TRBV5-1 with TRBJ1-4; 8 bases map to TRBD1. The CDR3 spans 14 residues. The germline CDR1 and CDR2 sequences are SGHRS and YFSETQ. Losses at the gene ends were 4 bases for V and 8 bases for J; bases not matched to a gene: 7. This CDR3 reads CASSQDRVGEKLFF. The CDR3, as DNA: TGCGCCAGCAGCCAGGACAGGGTCGGCGAAAAACTGTTTTTT.

The V and J genes are TRBV28 and TRBJ1-2; 9 nucleotides align to TRBD1. CDR3 size: 16 residues. Germline values: CDR1 MDHEN, CDR2 SYDVKM. J gave up 2 bases and V 5 bases, and 9 bases lay outside the gene matches. CDR3 sequence reads: CASSQATGTGNYGYTF. As DNA, the CDR3 is TGTGCCAGCAGTCAAGCAACCGGGACAGGGAACTATGGCTACACCTTC.

The J gene is TRBJ1-1, the V gene TRBV10-1; maybe TRBD1 (6 bases). Trimming removed 4 bases from V and 4 bases from J, with 13 bases in between. This CDR3 comprises 14 residues. Germline lookup yields CDR1 WNHNN and CDR2 SYGVQD (reference sequence). The CDR3 DNA is TGCGCCAGCAGTGCAGCGGGGGGCCGCACTGAAGCTTTCTTT. This encodes CASSAAGGRTEAFF.

The CDR3 loop is CASSFGLAREQYF. CDR3 coding DNA: TGTGCCAGCAGTTTCGGACTAGCGCGGGAGCAGTACTTC. This chain links TRBV6-1 with TRBJ2-7, with TRBD2 matching over 9 bases. The CDR3 is 13 residues long. Germline CDR1 reads MNHNS; CDR2 reads SASEGT. V was pared by 5 bases and J by 7 bases, with 6 bases of the junction left unmatched.

This clone was counted a few times. The CDR3 bases are TGTGCCAGCAGCTTGGTACGGGGTGGAAACACCATATATTTT. The encoded protein is CASSLVRGGNTIYF. V is TRBV5-8 and J is TRBJ1-3; D is unresolved. Germline V gene lookup returns CDR1 SGHTS and CDR2 YDEGEE. The CDR3 runs to 14 residues. Trimming took 0 bases from V and 3 from J, leaving 7 bases between them.

V is TRBV6-5 and J is TRBJ2-7; D not certain. Between the trimmed V and J ends, which lost 8 bases and 4 bases, there was a span of 9 bases. Looked up from germline, CDR1 is MNHEY and CDR2 is SVGAGI. This CDR3 spans 11 amino acids. CDR3 DNA sequence: TGTGCCAGCTACGGTTTGTACGAGCAGTACTTC. Translation: CASYGLYEQYF.

V usage is TRBV15 and J usage is TRBJ2-5; D is perhaps TRBD1 (5 bases). The DNA matches TRBJ2-7 better at its end, which makes the J call doubtful. The germline gives CDR1 LNHNV, CDR2 YYDKDF (reference sequence). The CDR3 consists of 15 residues. The CDR3 spells CATSRESTGQYEQYF. CDR3 DNA: TGTGCCACCAGCAGAGAGTCCACAGGCCAGTACGAGCAGTACTTC.

The rearrangement joins TRBV28 to TRBJ2-6, with no clear D. V was cut by 5 bases and J by 4 bases, with 12 bases left in between. The CDR3 loop spans 15 amino acids. Germline V gene sequence: CDR1 MDHEN, CDR2 SYDVKM. The CDR3 bases are TGTGCCAGCAGTACCCTACCCCCAGGGGCCAACGTCCTGACTTTC. This gives the protein CASSTLPPGANVLTF.

The genes are TRBV28 and TRBJ1-5; D ambiguous. The CDR3 is 14 residues long. Germline V gene sequence: CDR1 MDHEN, CDR2 SYDVKM. Trimming took 7 bases from V and 7 from J, leaving 17 bases between them. The CDR3 sequence: CASTPGGNWQPQHF. The DNA for the CDR3 is TGTGCCAGCACACCCGGCGGCAATTGGCAGCCCCAGCATTTT.

There are a few counts of this clone. The rearrangement uses TRBV27 and TRBJ2-1; 8 positions agree with TRBD1. The V gene's germline CDR1 is MNHEY and CDR2 SMNVEV (reference sequence). The CDR3 contains 16 residues. After removal of 4 bases from V and 4 bases from J, the junction contained 9 bases not matched to a gene. The chain's CDR3 is CASSSGTGRLYNEQFF. The CDR3, as DNA: TGTGCCAGCAGTTCCGGGACAGGTCGTCTTTACAATGAGCAGTTCTTC.

The CDR3 region is CASSLYRPGNEKLFF. The CDR3 DNA sequence: TGTGCCAGCAGTTTATATCGACCGGGTAATGAAAAACTGTTTTTT. V and J are TRBV28 and TRBJ1-4; no clear D gene. This CDR3 comprises 15 residues. CDR1 is MDHEN and CDR2 is SYDVKM in the germline V gene. Trimming pared 1 base from V and 4 bases from J, leaving 10 bases between.

The rearrangement links TRBV12-5 to TRBJ1-2; D is uncertain. The V gene lost 4 bases and the J gene lost 8 bases, with 8 bases spanning the gap. The CDR3 totals 11 residues. The germline V gene has CDR1 LGHNT and CDR2 FRNRAP. CDR3 coding DNA: TGTGCTAGTGGTTCCCTGTCCGGCTACACCTTC. Amino acids: CASGSLSGYTF.

This chain joins TRBV10-3 and TRBJ1-3, with 7 bases fitting TRBD1. The ends lost 11 bases at V and 2 bases at J; junction bases unmatched: 9. The CDR3 covers 14 residues. Looked up from germline, CDR1 is ENHRY and CDR2 is SYGVKD. In nucleotides, the CDR3 is TGTGCCTCGCAGACAGGGTTAACTGGAAACACCATATATTTT. Translated, it gives CASQTGLTGNTIYF.

V usage is TRBV28 and J usage is TRBJ2-3, with D hard to call. CDR1 and CDR2 from the germline V gene are MDHEN and SYDVKM. Trimming took off 5 bases at V and 1 base at J, with 10 bases between the two ends. The CDR3 length is 14 residues. Here the CDR3 DNA reads TGTGCCAGCAGTAGTTGGCAGGGCACAGATACGCAGTATTTT. Its protein product is CASSSWQGTDTQYF.

The J gene is TRBJ2-7, the V gene TRBV9, with D perhaps TRBD2 (6 bases). Germline V gene data show CDR1 as SGDLS and CDR2 as YYNGEE. The CDR3 length is 15 residues. V was cut by 4 bases and J by 3 bases, with 17 bases left in between. CDR3 nucleotide sequence: TGTGCCAGCAGCCCCCGAGGGGACTCTAGCTACGAGCAGTACTTC. The encoded protein is CASSPRGDSSYEQYF.

The chain has TRBV19 and TRBJ1-1; 8 positions match TRBD1. Germline V gives CDR1 LNHDA, CDR2 SQIVND (reference sequence). The CDR3 extends over 16 amino acids. J lost 2 bases, V lost 6 bases, and 11 bases had no gene match. The CDR3 DNA reads TGTGCCAGTAGCGCCGGGACAGGTTACGGTAACACTGAAGCTTTCTTT. Translation gives CASSAGTGYGNTEAFF.

The chain is built from TRBV5-1 and TRBJ2-3, with D perhaps TRBD2 (6 bases). V was shortened by 6 bases and J by 0 bases, with 17 bases between the two germline ends. The germline V gene encodes CDR1 SGHRS and CDR2 YFSETQ. The CDR3 covers 16 residues. CDR3 DNA sequence: TGCGCCAGCACCGCCGGGACTTCCTCTAGCACAGATACGCAGTATTTT. This translates into CASTAGTSSSTDTQYF.

This clone was seen once. This chain uses TRBV4-1 with TRBJ1-4, with D perhaps TRBD1 (6 bases). CDR1 is MGHRA, CDR2 YSYEKL, per germline. V was trimmed by 4 bases and J by 4 bases, leaving 10 bases between them. The CDR3 is 14 residues long. CDR3 region: CASSRTENNEKLFF. The CDR3 DNA reads TGCGCCAGCAGCCGGACAGAGAATAATGAAAAACTGTTTTTT.

This clone was found a few times. The J gene is TRBJ1-6, the V gene TRBV27; no definite D call. V lost 2 bases to trimming and J lost 9 bases, with 20 bases between them. There are 17 residues in the CDR3. Germline CDR1 and CDR2: MNHEY and SMNVEV (reference sequence). This CDR3 reads CASSLTSTRRSGSPLHF. DNA for the CDR3: TGTGCCAGCAGTTTAACGAGCACCCGACGGAGCGGTTCACCCCTCCACTTT.

The CDR3 loop is CASSPGTGVEKLFF. The CDR3 DNA is TGTGCCAGCAGCCCCGGGACAGGGGTGGAAAAACTGTTTTTT. The gene calls are TRBV7-8 and TRBJ1-4; 10 bases are a match to TRBD1. The germline V gene encodes CDR1 SGHVS and CDR2 FQNEAQ. This CDR3 has 14 amino acids. V lost 5 bases to trimming and J lost 8 bases; unmatched junction nucleotides: 5.

The genes are TRBV6-5 and TRBJ1-5; TRBD1 is a possible D gene (6 bases). V was clipped by 2 bases and J by 9 bases, with 11 bases between them. The CDR3 runs to 13 residues. Looked up from germline, CDR1 is MNHEY and CDR2 is SVGAGI. The CDR3 spells CASSYIRGRPQHF. The CDR3 coding sequence is TGTGCCAGCAGTTACATCAGGGGACGGCCCCAGCATTTT.

The CDR3 loop reads CASSGRTGTYNEKLFF. The DNA of the CDR3 is TGTGCCAGCAGTGGAAGGACAGGGACTTATAATGAAAAACTGTTTTTT. The V gene is TRBV6-1, the J gene TRBJ1-4; 8 bases are a match to TRBD1. This CDR3 is built from 16 residues. Germline CDR1 reads MNHNS; CDR2 reads SASEGT. Trimming cost V 4 bases and J 4 bases; bases outside gene matches: 8.

The chain has TRBV7-6 and TRBJ2-5; 7 nucleotides align to TRBD2. From germline, CDR1 is SGHVS and CDR2 FNYEAQ. J lost 2 bases, V lost 5 bases, and 5 bases had no gene match. The CDR3 runs 14 residues. CDR3 DNA: TGTGCCAGCAGCCCTCTAGCGGATCAAGAGACCCAGTACTTC. Protein product: CASSPLADQETQYF.

This clone was detected only a few times. This rearrangement joins TRBV15 to TRBJ1-1; D might be TRBD1 (5 bases). CDR1 is LNHNV, CDR2 YYDKDF, per germline (reference sequence). V was cut by 0 bases and J by 9 bases, with 14 bases left in between. This CDR3 contains 14 residues. This CDR3 reads CATSRDWVKGKAFF. Here the CDR3 DNA reads TGTGCCACCAGCAGAGATTGGGTCAAGGGGAAAGCTTTCTTT.

This clone was counted once. The chain has TRBV6-5 and TRBJ2-5; 7 nucleotides agree with TRBD1. The DNA end is more similar to TRBJ2-7, so the J call may be wrong. CDR3 length: 15 residues. From germline, CDR1 is MNHEY and CDR2 SVGAGI. The CDR3 is CASSYSETGTYEQYF. CDR3 nucleotides: TGTGCCAGCAGTTACTCGGAGACAGGGACCTACGAGCAGTACTTC.

The chain has TRBV15 and TRBJ2-1; TRBD2 matches at 7 bases. With V trimmed by 1 base and J by 2 bases, 5 bases remained unmatched. Germline V gene sequence: CDR1 LNHNV, CDR2 YYDKDF (reference sequence). The CDR3 extends over 16 amino acids. The chain's CDR3 is CATSRALAVAYNEQFF. CDR3 coding DNA: TGTGCCACCAGCAGAGCCCTAGCGGTTGCCTACAATGAGCAGTTCTTC.

This clone was recorded a few times. The chain carries TRBV29-1 and TRBJ2-3, with D possibly being TRBD2 (6 bases). Germline V gene data show CDR1 as SQVTM and CDR2 as ANQGSEA. CDR3 size: 10 residues. V was pared by 7 bases and J by 6 bases, with 8 bases between. This chain's CDR3 is CSGGDDTQYF. The CDR3 coding sequence is TGCAGCGGGGGGGACGATACGCAGTATTTT.

The chain carries TRBV10-3 and TRBJ2-2; D possibly corresponds to TRBD2 (6 bases). CDR1 is ENHRY, CDR2 SYGVKD, per germline. The CDR3 spans 16 residues. Trimming removed 8 bases from V and 2 bases from J, with 18 bases in between. The CDR3 DNA reads as TGTGCCATCGGAGGGCGCCAGGTTATTAACACCGGGGAGCTGTTTTTT. Amino acids: CAIGGRQVINTGELFF.

The chain is built from TRBV5-1 and TRBJ2-3; 7 bases fit TRBD1. In germline, CDR1 is SGHRS, CDR2 YFSETQ. The CDR3 has 15 amino acids. Germline trimming cut 3 bases from V and 8 bases from J; bases unmatched to any gene: 12. The CDR3 here is CASSSYQGGPGTQYF. In DNA form, the CDR3 reads TGCGCCAGCAGCTCCTACCAAGGGGGCCCCGGTACGCAGTATTTT.

V usage is TRBV5-4 and J usage is TRBJ2-7; D uncertain. From germline, CDR1 is SGHNT and CDR2 YYREEE (reference sequence). V was shortened by 4 bases and J by 3 bases, with 8 bases between the two germline ends. This CDR3 contains 12 residues. The CDR3 loop is CASSINSYEQYF. CDR3 bases: TGTGCCAGCAGCATAAATAGCTACGAGCAGTACTTC. Looking up the rest from reference TRBV5-4 and TRBJ2-7 gives the full variable domain: ETGVTQSPTHLIKTRGQQVTLRCSSQSGHNTVSWYQQALGQGPQFIFQYYREEENGRGNFPPRFSGLQFPNYSSELNVNALELDDSALYLCASSINSYEQYFGPGTRLTVT.